This T cell receptor beta chain was found in a study of cytomegalovirus exposure and HLA in healthy donors. CDR3 size: 17 residues. Germline trimming cut 3 bases from V and 4 bases from J; bases unmatched to any gene: 6. Germline V gene lookup returns CDR1 MRHNA and CDR2 SNTAGT. 13 Jbeta primers and 60 Vbeta primers were used for the PCR. The protocol was immunoSEQ multiplex PCR, while the TCRdb copy is restricted to in-frame clones and leaves out a portion. The sample holds 130,000 to 150,000 clones, 60% to 85% seen once. In regard to this clone: No antigen is known for it.

Study conclusions and caveats: Roughly uniform depth of sequencing across donors was assumed in presence/absence analyses. In vitro work confirmed that three CMV-associated chains recognize CMV antigens.

The chain is built from TRBV6-4 and TRBJ2-2; TRBD2 matches 12 bases. The receptor's source is a man in his late teens or twenties in good health and CMV-seronegative. The material sequenced was PBMCs. The CDR3 spells CASSESSGGAGTGELFF. Written as DNA, the CDR3 is TGTGCCAGCAGTGAATCTAGCGGGGGGGCTGGCACCGGGGAGCTGTTTTTT.